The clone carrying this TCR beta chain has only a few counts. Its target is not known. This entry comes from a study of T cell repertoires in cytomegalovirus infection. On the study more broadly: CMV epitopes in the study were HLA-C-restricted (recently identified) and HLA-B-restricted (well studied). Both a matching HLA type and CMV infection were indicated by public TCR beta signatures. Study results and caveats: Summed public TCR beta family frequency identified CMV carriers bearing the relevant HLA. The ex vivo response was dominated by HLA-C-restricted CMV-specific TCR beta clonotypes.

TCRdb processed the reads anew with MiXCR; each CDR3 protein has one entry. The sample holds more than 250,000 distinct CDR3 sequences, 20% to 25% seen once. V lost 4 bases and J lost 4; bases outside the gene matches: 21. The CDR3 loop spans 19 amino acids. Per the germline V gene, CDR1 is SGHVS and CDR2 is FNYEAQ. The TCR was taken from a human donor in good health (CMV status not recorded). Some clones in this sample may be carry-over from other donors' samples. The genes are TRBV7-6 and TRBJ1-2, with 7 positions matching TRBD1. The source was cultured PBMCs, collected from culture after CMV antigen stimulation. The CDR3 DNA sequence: TGTGCCAGCAGCTCACGGGCCGGACAGGTTCCTTTTGAGGTCTATGGCTACACCTTC. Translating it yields CASSSRAGQVPFEVYGYTF.